These T cell receptor beta chains were read from a single sample in a study of Graves' ophthalmopathy and Graves' hyperthyroidism. TCRdb independently ran MiXCR on the multiplex PCR reads; one entry per CDR3 protein. This table holds 580,000 or so distinct CDR3 sequences, just under 40% found once. Sequences were obtained from peripheral blood or thyroid tissue (not recorded which). These receptors all stem from an adult man with Graves' hyperthyroidism. Each CDR3 is given with its conserved first and last residue. A D gene is named only where the DNA matches it firmly. Where a row states a size, it is once, few, many or the class of an expanded clone; other rows omit it.

J,V,size,D,CDR3,DNA
TRBJ1-1,TRBV10-3,NA,NA,CAISEGRLGGTEAFF,TGTGCCATCAGTGAGGGACGCCTGGGAGGAACTGAAGCTTTCTTT
TRBJ1-1,TRBV5-1,many,NA,CASSSILGEYTEAFF,TGCGCCAGCAGCTCCATTTTGGGGGAATACACTGAAGCTTTCTTT
TRBJ2-7,TRBV7-9,NA,TRBD2,CASRGSGGPKQYF,TGTGCCAGCAGGGGCTCGGGGGGGCCCAAGCAGTACTTC
TRBJ1-4,TRBV2,many,TRBD1,CASGGQRDEKLFF,TGTGCCAGCGGGGGACAGAGAGACGAAAAACTGTTTTTT
TRBJ2-1,TRBV24-1,NA,NA,CATSDVPGRGYDEQFF,TGTGCCACCAGTGATGTACCGGGACGAGGCTACGATGAGCAGTTCTTC
TRBJ2-7,TRBV24-1,NA,NA,CATSGSGESEQHF,TGTGCCACCAGTGGTTCAGGGGAATCCGAGCAGCACTTC
TRBJ2-7,TRBV10-2,many,NA,CASTKYQDPATAYEQYF,TGCGCCAGCACCAAGTACCAGGACCCCGCAACGGCTTACGAGCAGTACTTC
TRBJ2-7,TRBV29-1,many,NA,CSVSGAYEQYF,TGCAGCGTTAGTGGAGCTTACGAGCAGTACTTC
TRBJ1-1,TRBV3-1,many,NA,CASSQDFAETEAFF,TGTGCCAGCAGCCAAGACTTTGCGGAAACTGAAGCTTTCTTT
TRBJ1-1,TRBV29-1,many,NA,CSGAHASLLNTEAFF,TGCAGCGGGGCCCATGCCTCCTTATTGAACACTGAAGCTTTCTTT
TRBJ1-3,TRBV7-8,many,TRBD1,CASRPEGQPFYTIYF,TGTGCCAGCAGACCAGAGGGACAGCCTTTCTACACCATATATTTT
TRBJ1-1,TRBV20-1,many,TRBD1,CSGTPGTGGTEAFF,TGCAGTGGCACCCCCGGGACAGGGGGCACTGAAGCTTTCTTT
TRBJ1-1,TRBV5-1,many,NA,CASSLDGGGTEAFF,TGTGCCAGCAGCTTAGATGGGGGCGGCACTGAAGCTTTCTTT
TRBJ2-5,TRBV5-1,many,NA,CASSLLVQETQYF,TGCGCCAGCAGCTTGCTGGTCCAAGAGACCCAGTACTTC
TRBJ2-7,TRBV7-9,NA,NA,CASSLEGQSKYEQYF,TGTGCCAGCAGCTTGGAGGGACAGAGTAAATACGAGCAGTACTTC
TRBJ2-6,TRBV19,NA,NA,CASSIRRGTNVLTF,TGTGCCAGTAGTATAAGGAGGGGAACCAACGTCCTGACTTTC
TRBJ2-2,TRBV6-1,few,NA,CASSELKGTTTGELFF,TGTGCCAGCAGTGAACTAAAGGGCACTACCACCGGGGAGCTGTTTTTT
TRBJ2-7,TRBV20-1,many,TRBD2,CSASPTSGGQYEQYF,TGCAGTGCTAGTCCAACTAGCGGGGGACAGTACGAGCAGTACTTC
TRBJ1-5,TRBV19,NA,TRBD1,CASSTGQGIDQPQHF,TGTGCCAGTAGTACGGGACAGGGAATCGATCAGCCCCAGCATTTT
TRBJ2-5,TRBV15,NA,TRBD1,CASGTGQGTQPQYF,TGTGCCAGTGGGACGGGACAGGGTACTCAGCCCCAGTACTTC
TRBJ2-7,TRBV5-1,NA,NA,CASSLVGSGPVSSYEQYF,TGTGCCAGCAGCTTGGTTGGATCGGGCCCGGTGAGCTCCTACGAGCAGTACTTC
TRBJ2-7,TRBV6-5,NA,NA,CASSYSTVPYEQYF,TGTGCCAGCAGTTACTCGACTGTTCCCTACGAGCAGTACTTC
TRBJ1-1,TRBV29-1,many,NA,CSVAVGGVNTEAFF,TGCAGCGTTGCGGTGGGGGGCGTGAACACTGAAGCTTTCTTT
TRBJ1-6,TRBV6-6,many,NA,CASTKQDSPLHF,TGTGCCAGCACCAAGCAAGATTCACCCCTCCACTTT
TRBJ1-2,TRBV9,NA,NA,CASSVGPRGFGNTF,TGTGCCAGCAGCGTAGGGCCCCGGGGCTTTGGAAACACCTTC
TRBJ2-5,TRBV7-8,many,TRBD2,CASSLGRLAGGLQETQYF,TGTGCCAGCAGCTTAGGGAGGCTAGCGGGAGGGCTCCAAGAGACCCAGTACTTC
TRBJ2-6,TRBV7-9,NA,NA,CASSEWGGSLGANVLTF,TGTGCCAGCAGTGAATGGGGGGGCTCTCTCGGGGCCAACGTCCTGACTTTC
TRBJ1-2,TRBV24-1,many,NA,CATSDSGPNGYTF,TGTGCCACCAGTGATTCGGGACCCAACGGCTACACCTTC
TRBJ2-7,TRBV10-2,NA,NA,CASMEPSSGAYEQYF,TGTGCCAGCATGGAACCATCAAGCGGTGCCTACGAGCAGTACTTC
TRBJ2-7,TRBV15,once,NA,CATSSESRGSYEQYF,TGTGCCACCAGCAGTGAGAGCAGGGGCTCCTACGAGCAGTACTTC
TRBJ2-3,TRBV7-9,NA,NA,CASSPTGPRTADTQYF,TGTGCCAGCAGCCCAACTGGGCCCCGTACTGCAGATACGCAGTATTTT
TRBJ1-1,TRBV2,many,TRBD1,CASTRTGPFPEAFF,TGTGCCAGCACTAGGACAGGGCCGTTCCCGGAAGCTTTCTTT
TRBJ1-5,TRBV29-1,many,NA,CSAKGGESQPQHF,TGCAGCGCTAAGGGGGGCGAGAGTCAGCCCCAGCATTTT
TRBJ2-5,TRBV7-8,many,TRBD1,CASSRWLTGENQETQYF,TGTGCCAGCAGCCGTTGGTTGACAGGGGAAAACCAAGAGACCCAGTACTTC
TRBJ1-2,TRBV24-1,NA,NA,CATSDQAATGYTF,TGTGCCACCAGTGATCAGGCAGCCACTGGCTACACCTTC
TRBJ2-5,TRBV10-3,NA,TRBD2,CAISESEGAGEAQYF,TGTGCCATCAGTGAGTCAGAGGGAGCGGGAGAGGCCCAGTACTTC
TRBJ2-7,TRBV7-2,NA,TRBD2,CASSLGVGSGGHEQYF,TGTGCCAGCAGCTTGGGGGTCGGGAGCGGGGGCCACGAGCAGTACTTC
TRBJ2-4,TRBV7-2,NA,NA,CASSLSQWDKNIQYF,TGTGCCAGCAGCCTATCCCAATGGGACAAAAACATTCAGTACTTC
TRBJ2-3,TRBV7-9,NA,NA,CASSSIQSPTDTQYF,TGTGCCAGCAGCTCAATCCAAAGTCCCACAGATACGCAGTATTTT
TRBJ2-3,TRBV10-3,few,NA,CATRGLDGGVTDTQYF,TGTGCCACCAGGGGCCTAGATGGCGGAGTAACAGATACGCAGTATTTT
TRBJ1-1,TRBV2,once,NA,CASRQVEDSAAFF,TGTGCCAGCCGTCAGGTTGAGGACTCTGCAGCTTTCTTT